A single T cell receptor beta chain is shown here with its context. Its antigen is still unknown. The entry originates in a study of CD8 T cells in Susac syndrome. In the study overall: When blood was collected, patients with Susac syndrome were therapy-naive, were taking corticosteroids, or were receiving intravenous immunoglobulin alone.

RNA, at roughly 0.45 to 1 ug, was reverse transcribed with random hexamers. TCR beta CDR3 was amplified by immunoSEQ multiplex PCR. This amplification extended across 54 Vbeta and 13 Jbeta segments. TCRdb re-called the immunoSEQ multiplex PCR reads with MiXCR, one entry per CDR3 protein. This table has about 140,000 distinct CDR3 sequences, approximately 96% appearing once. General study results and limits: Clonal expansion did not appear in Susac syndrome CD4+ T cell repertoires.

While CD8+ and CD4+ T cells were isolated negatively, TEMRA cells were enriched by FACS. The CDR3 sequence is 12 residues long. Per the germline V gene, CDR1 is DFQATT and CDR2 is SNEGSKA (reference sequence). Trimming pared 3 bases from V and 0 bases from J, leaving 3 bases between. The receptor's source is a human donor with Susac syndrome. The V gene is TRBV20-1, the J gene TRBJ1-5; D not resolved. The sequenced sample was CD4+ T cells from PBMCs. CDR3 in amino acids: CSASLSNQPQHF. The CDR3 bases are TGCAGTGCTAGTCTTAGCAATCAGCCCCAGCATTTT.